Below are 6 T cell receptor beta chains sequenced from a single sample in a study of a mutant IDH1 vaccine in newly diagnosed glioma. These receptors' antigens are unknown. Time point noted: week 35, safety follow-up. Vaccine doses each comprised 300 ug of mutant IDH1 20-mer peptide, with topical imiquimod. TCRdb's copy holds only in-frame clones and misses some; the assay was immunoSEQ multiplex PCR. The sample has tens of thousands of clones, 65% to 90% seen once; the top ten hold under 6%. Source: PBMCs, taken from a glioma patient whose treatment included an IDH1 peptide vaccine. The receptors derive from a woman between 45 and 65 years old with glioma.

In this sample, this clone turned up a few times. This rearrangement joins TRBV4-3 to TRBJ1-5, with unresolved D. Germline V gene lookup returns CDR1 LGHNA and CDR2 YSLEER. V was trimmed by 0 bases and J by 0 bases, leaving 6 bases between them. This CDR3 comprises 15 residues. Here the CDR3 DNA reads TGCGCCAGCAGCCAAGAGTATACTAGCAATCAGCCCCAGCATTTT. Amino acid sequence: CASSQEYTSNQPQHF.

The CDR3 protein is CASSLAFGEDTEAFF. In nucleotides, the CDR3 is TGCGCCAGCAGCTTGGCCTTCGGGGAGGACACTGAAGCTTTCTTT. This chain joins TRBV5-1 and TRBJ1-1; D gene unclear. The CDR3 spans 15 residues. V was pared by 0 bases and J by 3 bases, with 12 bases between. Germline V gene data show CDR1 as SGHRS and CDR2 as YFSETQ.

This clone turned up a few times. V usage is TRBV11-1 and J usage is TRBJ1-2; no clear D gene. The CDR3 is made up of 13 amino acids. Germline V gene sequence: CDR1 SGHAT, CDR2 FQDESV (reference sequence). The V gene lost 2 bases and the J gene lost 2 bases, with 6 bases spanning the gap. The CDR3, as DNA: TGTGCCAGCAGCTTAAGGGAGAACTATGGCTACACCTTC. Protein product: CASSLRENYGYTF.

The chain couples TRBV6-1 to TRBJ1-2; TRBD1 might be the D (6 bases). The ends were cut back, 0 bases at V and 4 bases at J, with 9 bases in the middle. Germline V gene data show CDR1 as MNHNS and CDR2 as SASEGT. CDR3 length equals 14 residues. The CDR3 nucleotides read TGTGCCAGCAGTGAAGCTACAGGGATCTATGGCTACACCTTC. Amino acid sequence: CASSEATGIYGYTF.

The V and J genes are TRBV27 and TRBJ2-1; 8 bases are a match to TRBD2. The CDR3 is 15 residues long. Unmatched junction bases numbered 0, after V lost 2 bases and J lost 0 bases. Germline loops: CDR1 MNHEY, CDR2 SMNVEV (reference sequence). CDR3 sequence: CASSLAGGSYNEQFF. The CDR3 nucleotides read TGTGCCAGCAGTTTAGCGGGGGGCTCCTACAATGAGCAGTTCTTC.

The V gene is TRBV20-1, the J gene TRBJ1-1; unclear D gene. Germline assignment: CDR1 DFQATT and CDR2 SNEGSKA (reference sequence). Trimming pared 3 bases from V and 8 bases from J, leaving 10 bases between. The CDR3 has 11 amino acids. CDR3 in DNA: TGCAGTGCTAGTCGCAGAGGAGAAGCTTTCTTT. This codes for CSASRRGEAFF.